This T cell receptor (beta chain) stems from a study of T-cell memory formation after mild COVID-19. Study information: For the most part, TCR clusters were specific to one donor. Notes on the study in general: The pre-infection memory compartment contained some responding clones, suggesting cross-reactive memory joined.

CDR3 length: 15 amino acids. Germline CDR1 SGHRS, CDR2 YFSETQ. The V end lost 3 bases, the J end lost 3 bases, and 16 bases lay between the germline ends. Regarding this clonotype: The antigen is undetermined.

TCRdb called the 5' RACE reads again in MiXCR, with one record for every CDR3 protein. The data hold some 190,000 distinct CDR3 sequences, with approximately 20% observed a single time. This receptor was identified in an adult woman who had mild COVID-19 (a few samples of this study predate the infection). Cell type and time point are not known. The sample consisted of PBMCs or a T cell subset sorted from them (not recorded which). This chain uses TRBV5-1 with TRBJ2-7; no firm D call. Written as DNA, the CDR3 is TGCGCCAGCAGCTCTTACGTCCTGGGTGGCTACGAGCAGTACTTC. It encodes CASSSYVLGGYEQYF.